This TCR beta chain was documented in a study of blood T cells in healthy people across ages. Study results and limitations: Unsorted PBMC material precluded a definitive naive versus antigen-experienced comparison. Relative to aged donors, long-lived donors carried more naive CD4+ cells and displayed higher diversity.

About this clonotype itself: Its antigen is not known.

Primed by a sample-barcoded 5' primer and a J-beta primer mix, a second PCR proceeded for roughly 6 to 12 cycles. Every cDNA was tagged by a template-switch adaptor with 12 random nucleotides. Sequencing of every sample gave 2.5 million or more CDR3-containing paired-end reads. TCRdb re-called the 5' RACE reads with MiXCR, one entry per CDR3 protein. Counted here are 1.5 million or so distinct CDR3 sequences, about 42% occurring once; the ten biggest clones make up 4%. Per germline, CDR1 MNHEY and CDR2 SMNVEV (reference sequence). The CDR3 contains 16 residues. Germline trimming cut 6 bases from V and 4 bases from J; bases unmatched to any gene: 11.

This clonotype was sampled from a woman under 30 in good health. The V gene is TRBV27, the J gene TRBJ2-2, with TRBD1 identical over 7 bases. The sample was blood. CDR3 sequence (DNA): TGTGCCAGCAGCCCCAGAGCAGGGGGATCCACCGGGGAGCTGTTTTTT. The encoded protein is CASSPRAGGSTGELFF.